The clone carrying this T cell receptor beta chain was counted many times. Antigen unknown. CDR3 length: 14 residues. Germline-derived CDR1 and CDR2 are SGHTA and FQGNSA. J was trimmed by 5 bases and V by 3 bases; bases with no gene match: 4. After constant-region reverse-primer amplification, full-length variable regions underwent semi-nested PCR with Nested Universal Primer A. TCRdb independently ran MiXCR on the 5' RACE reads; one entry per CDR3 protein. The sample shows approximately 57,000 distinct CDR3 sequences, around 20% of them seen only once. Study results and limitations: Tumor-infiltrating Treg TCR alpha and beta sequences overlapped most with tumor naive CD4+ T cells, then blood naive. Tumor memory CD4+ T cell TCR gene usage clustered with blood and lymph node memory CD4+ cells and lymph node naive CD4+ cells. Larger-cohort validation covered only one TCR beta V-J rearrangement.

Tregs were sorted as CD4+CD25+CD127-/low cells. This receptor was identified in a female donor with breast cancer. Sequences were obtained from tumor-infiltrating Tregs sorted from the breast tumor. The rearrangement links TRBV7-2 to TRBJ2-5; the match to TRBD2 covers 9 bases. In DNA, the CDR3 is TGTGCCAGCAGCTTTAGCGGGAGAGGGGAGACCCAGTACTTC. Translated, it gives CASSFSGRGETQYF. Complete variable domain (other parts from reference TRBV7-2 and TRBJ2-5): GAGVSQSPSNKVTEKGKDVELRCDPISGHTALYWYRQSLGQGLEFLIYFQGNSAPDKSGLPSDRFSAERTGGSVSTLTIQRTQQEDSAVYLCASSFSGRGETQYFGPGTRLLVL.